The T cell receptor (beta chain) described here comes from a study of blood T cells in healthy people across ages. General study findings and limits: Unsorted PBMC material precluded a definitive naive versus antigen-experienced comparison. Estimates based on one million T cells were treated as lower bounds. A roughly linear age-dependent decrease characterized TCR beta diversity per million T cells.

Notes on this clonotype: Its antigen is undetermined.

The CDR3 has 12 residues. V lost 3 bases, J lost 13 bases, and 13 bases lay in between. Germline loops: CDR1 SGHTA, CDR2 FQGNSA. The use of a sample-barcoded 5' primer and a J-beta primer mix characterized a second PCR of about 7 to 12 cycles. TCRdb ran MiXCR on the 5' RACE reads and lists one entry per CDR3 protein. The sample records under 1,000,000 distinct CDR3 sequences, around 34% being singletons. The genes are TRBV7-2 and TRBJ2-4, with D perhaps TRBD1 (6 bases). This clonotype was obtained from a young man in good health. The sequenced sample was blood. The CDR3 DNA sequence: TGTGCCAGCAGCTTTATTCGGACAGACCAGTACTTC. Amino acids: CASSFIRTDQYF.